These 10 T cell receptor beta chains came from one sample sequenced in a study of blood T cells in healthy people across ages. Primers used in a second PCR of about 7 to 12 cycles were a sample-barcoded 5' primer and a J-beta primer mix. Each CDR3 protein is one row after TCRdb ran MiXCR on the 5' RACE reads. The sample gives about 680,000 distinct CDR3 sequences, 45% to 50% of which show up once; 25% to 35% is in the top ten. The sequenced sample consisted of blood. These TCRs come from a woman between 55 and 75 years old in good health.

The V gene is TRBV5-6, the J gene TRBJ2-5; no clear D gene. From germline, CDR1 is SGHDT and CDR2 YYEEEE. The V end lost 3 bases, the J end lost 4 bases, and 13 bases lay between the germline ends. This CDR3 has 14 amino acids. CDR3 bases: TGTGCCAGCAGCTATCGTCCCCGTCTAGAGACCCAGTACTTC. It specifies CASSYRPRLETQYF.

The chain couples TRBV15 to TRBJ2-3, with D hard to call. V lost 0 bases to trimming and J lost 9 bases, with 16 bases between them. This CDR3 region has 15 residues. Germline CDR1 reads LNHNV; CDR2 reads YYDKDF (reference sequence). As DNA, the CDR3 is TGTGCCACCAGCAGAGATCCTGTGGTCGGAGAGACGCAGTATTTT. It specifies CATSRDPVVGETQYF.

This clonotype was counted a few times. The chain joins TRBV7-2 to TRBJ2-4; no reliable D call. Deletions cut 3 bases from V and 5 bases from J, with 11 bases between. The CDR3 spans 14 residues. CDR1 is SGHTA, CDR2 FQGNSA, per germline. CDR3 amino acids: CASSFARPQNIQYF. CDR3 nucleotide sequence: TGTGCCAGCAGCTTCGCCCGACCCCAAAACATTCAGTACTTC.

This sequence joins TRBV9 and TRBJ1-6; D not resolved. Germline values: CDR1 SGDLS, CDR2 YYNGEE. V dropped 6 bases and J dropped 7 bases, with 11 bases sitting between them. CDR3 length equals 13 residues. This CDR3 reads CASTPEFNSPLHF. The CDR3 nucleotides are TGTGCCAGCACCCCCGAATTCAATTCACCCCTCCACTTT.

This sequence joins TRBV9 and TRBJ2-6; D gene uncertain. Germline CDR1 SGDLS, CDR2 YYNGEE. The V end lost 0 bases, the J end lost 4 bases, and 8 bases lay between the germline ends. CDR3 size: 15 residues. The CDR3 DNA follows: TGTGCCAGCAGCGTAGTGGGGTTCGGGGCCAACGTCCTGACTTTC. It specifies CASSVVGFGANVLTF.

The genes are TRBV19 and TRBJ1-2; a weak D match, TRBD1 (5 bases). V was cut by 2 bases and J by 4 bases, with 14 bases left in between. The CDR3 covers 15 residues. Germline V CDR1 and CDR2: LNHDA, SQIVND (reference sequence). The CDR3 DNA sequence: TGTGCCAGTAGTATACAGCTGAGGGGCAGCTATGGCTACACCTTC. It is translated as CASSIQLRGSYGYTF.

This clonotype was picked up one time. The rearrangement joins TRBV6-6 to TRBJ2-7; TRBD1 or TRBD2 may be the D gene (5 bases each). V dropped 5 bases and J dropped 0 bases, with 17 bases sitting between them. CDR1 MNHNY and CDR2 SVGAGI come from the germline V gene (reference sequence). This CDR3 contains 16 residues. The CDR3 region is CASSQTPGLGSYEQYF. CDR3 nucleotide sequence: TGTGCCAGCAGTCAAACCCCGGGGCTAGGCTCCTACGAGCAGTACTTC.

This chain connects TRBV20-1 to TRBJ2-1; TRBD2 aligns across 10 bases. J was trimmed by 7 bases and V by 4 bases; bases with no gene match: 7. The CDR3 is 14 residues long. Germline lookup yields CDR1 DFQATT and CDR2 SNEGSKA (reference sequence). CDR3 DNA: TGCAGTGCTACAAGCGGGAGGGCCAGGAATGAGCAGTTCTTC. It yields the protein CSATSGRARNEQFF.

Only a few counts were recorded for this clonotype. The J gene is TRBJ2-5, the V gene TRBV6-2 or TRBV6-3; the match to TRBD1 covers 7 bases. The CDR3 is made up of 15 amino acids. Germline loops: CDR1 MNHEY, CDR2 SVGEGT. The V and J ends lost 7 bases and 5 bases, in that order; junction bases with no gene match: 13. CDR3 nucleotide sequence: TGTGCCAGCACCTACCGACACAGGGGCTGGGAGACCCAGTACTTC. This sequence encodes CASTYRHRGWETQYF.

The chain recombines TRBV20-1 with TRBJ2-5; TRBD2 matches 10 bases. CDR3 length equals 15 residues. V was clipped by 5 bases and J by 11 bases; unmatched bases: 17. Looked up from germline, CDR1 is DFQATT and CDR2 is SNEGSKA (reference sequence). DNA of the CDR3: TGCAGTGCTGAGCCCTTGAGCGGGAGGGACAATGAGCAGTACTTC. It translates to CSAEPLSGRDNEQYF.